The 30 T cell receptor beta chains reported below all come from one sample, sequenced in a study of blood T cell repertoires in COVID-19. Measured with immunoSEQ multiplex PCR; TCRdb has only the in-frame clones, and not every one. The sample includes 5,500 to 7,500 clones, approximately 88% of them seen just once. Sequencing was carried out using peripheral blood. The source is a human donor in a cohort sampled during active COVID-19.

The V gene is TRBV5-1, the J gene TRBJ2-7; 9 nucleotides agree with TRBD2. The CDR3 runs to 16 residues. Unmatched junction bases numbered 6, after V lost 0 bases and J lost 2 bases. CDR1 is SGHRS and CDR2 is YFSETQ in the germline V gene. The CDR3, as DNA: TGCGCCAGCAGCTTGGGGGCTAGCGGGGCCACCTACGAGCAGTACTTC. The encoded protein is CASSLGASGATYEQYF. The variable domain in full, with the rest retrieved from reference TRBV5-1 and TRBJ2-7, is KAGVTQTPRYLIKTRGQQVTLSCSPISGHRSVSWYQQTPGQGLQFLFEYFSETQRNKGNFPGRFSGRQFSNSRSEMNVSTLELGDSALYLCASSLGASGATYEQYFGPGTRLTVT.

The V and J genes are TRBV6-2 or TRBV6-3 and TRBJ1-5; 7 positions match TRBD1. The CDR3 has 15 amino acids. Trimming took 6 bases from V and 2 from J; bases not matched to a gene: 7. Looked up from germline, CDR1 is MNHEY and CDR2 is SVGEGT. The DNA for the CDR3 is TGTGCCAGCAGCCCATACAGGGGAGGCAATCAGCCCCAGCATTTT. This translates into CASSPYRGGNQPQHF.

The CDR3 bases are TGTGCCAGCAGCCTACCCGGGGGGTCCCGGGATACGCAGTATTTT. Protein product: CASSLPGGSRDTQYF. The chain couples TRBV6-5 to TRBJ2-3, with TRBD2 matching over 7 bases. V dropped 6 bases and J dropped 6; count of bases not matched to a gene: 12. Looked up from germline, CDR1 is MNHEY and CDR2 is SVGAGI. The length of the CDR3 is 15 residues.

This rearrangement joins TRBV30 to TRBJ2-1; D ambiguous. Germline values: CDR1 GTSNPN, CDR2 SVGIG (reference sequence). The CDR3 covers 12 residues. Deletions cut 0 bases from V and 7 bases from J, with 7 bases between. CDR3 sequence reads: CAWSVTENEQFF. CDR3 DNA sequence: TGTGCCTGGAGTGTGACGGAGAATGAGCAGTTCTTC.

The rearrangement links TRBV6-4 to TRBJ2-2; TRBD1 matches 7 bases. There are 14 residues in the CDR3. Germline loops: CDR1 MRHNA, CDR2 SNTAGT. With V trimmed by 4 bases and J by 4 bases, 3 bases remained unmatched. This CDR3 is CASSADRFTGELFF. For the CDR3, the DNA is TGTGCCAGCAGTGCGGACAGGTTCACCGGGGAGCTGTTTTTT.

This chain connects TRBV5-5 to TRBJ2-7; 8 positions agree with TRBD1. Germline CDR1 reads SGHKS; CDR2 reads YYEKEE (reference sequence). After removal of 0 bases from V and 4 bases from J, the junction contained 6 bases not matched to a gene. This CDR3 has 15 residues. The CDR3 spells CASSLGTGWGYEQYF. CDR3 in DNA: TGTGCCAGCAGCTTGGGGACAGGGTGGGGTTACGAGCAGTACTTC. Variable domain in full (rest from reference TRBV5-5 and TRBJ2-7): DAGVTQSPTHLIKTRGQQVTLRCSPISGHKSVSWYQQVLGQGPQFIFQYYEKEERGRGNFPDRFSARQFPNYSSELNVNALLLGDSALYLCASSLGTGWGYEQYFGPGTRLTVT.

The chain joins TRBV6-6 to TRBJ2-7, with TRBD1 as a possible D gene (5 bases). Trimming shortened V by 5 bases and J by 6 bases, and 14 bases separated the two germline ends. The germline V gene has CDR1 MNHNY and CDR2 SVGAGI (reference sequence). The CDR3 runs 13 residues. In DNA, the CDR3 is TGTGCCAGCAGTATAATTCAGGGTGTCGAGCAGTACTTC. Amino acids: CASSIIQGVEQYF.

The chain links TRBV6-5 to TRBJ2-1, with 8 bases fitting TRBD2. With V trimmed by 4 bases and J by 0 bases, 2 bases remained unmatched. Germline V gene lookup returns CDR1 MNHEY and CDR2 SVGAGI. The CDR3 spans 15 residues. The CDR3 region is CASSSGTSSYNEQFF. CDR3 nucleotide sequence: TGTGCCAGCAGTTCCGGGACTAGCTCCTACAATGAGCAGTTCTTC.

This chain connects TRBV7-9 to TRBJ2-7, with 11 bases identical to TRBD2. The V gene end was trimmed by 5 bases and the J gene end by 4 bases; junction bases not matched to a gene: 10. The length of the CDR3 is 16 residues. Germline CDR1 and CDR2: SEHNR and FQNEAQ (reference sequence). CDR3: CASSVGPGLAVYEQYF. CDR3 sequence (DNA): TGTGCCAGCAGCGTTGGGCCGGGACTAGCGGTATACGAGCAGTACTTC.

The rearrangement uses TRBV4-2 and TRBJ2-5; 16 bases align to TRBD2. The CDR3 is made up of 17 amino acids. V dropped 1 base and J dropped 4; count of bases not matched to a gene: 3. CDR1 is LGHNA and CDR2 is YNFKEQ in the germline V gene. The CDR3 spells CASSQGGLAGGPETQYF. CDR3 nucleotides: TGTGCCAGCAGCCAAGGGGGACTAGCGGGAGGGCCAGAGACCCAGTACTTC.

This clone was seen once. The gene calls are TRBV5-1 and TRBJ1-1; TRBD1 matches 8 bases. The CDR3 length is 14 residues. After removal of 6 bases from V and 1 base from J, the junction contained 5 bases not matched to a gene. Per germline, CDR1 SGHRS and CDR2 YFSETQ. CDR3 sequence (DNA): TGCGCCAGCAAGCAGGGGGCGGCGAACACTGAAGCTTTCTTT. It encodes CASKQGAANTEAFF.

In the case of this clone: At one boundary the junction diverges from the germline segment, which might be a read error. V gene TRBV3-1 (or the pseudogene TRBV3-2) combines with J gene TRBJ2-7, with a tentative D call TRBD2 (6 bases). Germline assignment: CDR1 LGHDT and CDR2 YNNKEL (reference sequence). This CDR3 is built from 14 residues. CDR3 region: CASSQERLARAVHF. The CDR3 nucleotides are TGTGCCAGCAGCCAAGAGCGTCTAGCGAGAGCGGTTCACTTC.

A single count supports this clone. The chain links TRBV6-6 to TRBJ2-1; 9 positions match TRBD1. Looked up from germline, CDR1 is MNHNY and CDR2 is SVGAGI (reference sequence). The CDR3 is 16 residues long. J was trimmed by 4 bases and V by 6 bases; bases with no gene match: 10. In DNA, the CDR3 is TGTGCCAGCAGCCCCCAAGACAGGGGGGGATACAATGAGCAGTTCTTC. Amino acids: CASSPQDRGGYNEQFF.

The chain has TRBV4-1 and TRBJ2-5, with TRBD1 matching 11 bases. The CDR3 consists of 15 residues. With V trimmed by 1 base and J by 7 bases, 5 bases remained unmatched. Germline assignment: CDR1 MGHRA and CDR2 YSYEKL. This CDR3 reads CASSQAGQGVGTQYF. Written as DNA, the CDR3 is TGCGCCAGCAGCCAAGCGGGACAGGGGGTGGGGACCCAGTACTTC.

The V call is TRBV5-1, the J call TRBJ2-3, with 7 bases fitting TRBD1. With V trimmed by 3 bases and J by 6 bases, 7 bases remained unmatched. CDR3 length: 14 amino acids. Germline-derived CDR1 and CDR2 are SGHRS and YFSETQ. The CDR3 region has the DNA TGCGCCAGCAGCTCTAGCACAGGGGCCGATACGCAGTATTTT. This sequence encodes CASSSSTGADTQYF.

The CDR3 region has the DNA TGTGCCAGTCCCCATCTCTCGGGCAGGGGCTACGAGCAGTACTTC. It codes for CASPHLSGRGYEQYF. V gene TRBV21-1 combines with J gene TRBJ2-7; the table's D gene call, TRBD1, was not cross checked with the DNA. TRBV21-1 is a pseudogene segment. This CDR3 has 15 amino acids.

J is TRBJ2-1 and V is TRBV25-1; 11 bases fit TRBD1. Germline CDR1 reads MGHDK; CDR2 reads SYGVNS. The trim removed 4 bases at V and 9 bases at J, leaving 8 bases unmatched. This CDR3 is 15 amino acids long. CDR3 nucleotides: TGTGCCAGCAGTGTACCGGGACAGGGGGATGGTGAGCAGTTCTTC. Its protein is CASSVPGQGDGEQFF.

The chain joins TRBV4-2 to TRBJ1-3; D uncertain. CDR3 length: 17 amino acids. The V gene lost 0 bases and the J gene lost 1 base, with 13 bases spanning the gap. Germline CDR1 and CDR2: LGHNA and YNFKEQ. The DNA for the CDR3 is TGTGCCAGCAGCCAAGATCTAACCAGGTCGTCTGGAAACACCATATATTTT. Its translation is CASSQDLTRSSGNTIYF.

The chain combines TRBV4-3 with TRBJ2-3, with TRBD2 matching 7 bases. CDR3 length equals 20 residues. CDR1 LGHNA and CDR2 YSLEER come from the germline V gene. Trimming took 0 bases from V and 2 from J; bases not matched to a gene: 17. Here the CDR3 DNA reads TGCGCCAGCAGCCAAGATATTATCTCCGGGAGCGGGACCATCACAGATACGCAGTATTTT. Residues: CASSQDIISGSGTITDTQYF.

This chain links TRBV6-5 with TRBJ2-7; 8 bases are shared with TRBD1. There are 15 residues in the CDR3. The junction had 10 bases not matched to a gene; V was cut back by 6 bases and J by 3 bases. The germline CDR1 and CDR2 sequences are MNHEY and SVGAGI. The CDR3 sequence: CASRSSGTGHYEQYF. CDR3 sequence (DNA): TGTGCCAGCAGATCCTCCGGGACAGGCCACTACGAGCAGTACTTC.

The chain combines TRBV2 with TRBJ2-2; the D is unclear. The length of the CDR3 is 14 residues. V was clipped by 1 base and J by 2 bases, with 5 bases between them. CDR1 SNHLY and CDR2 FYNNEI come from the germline V gene. CDR3 coding DNA: TGTGCCAGCAGTGAAGTAGTCAACACCGGGGAGCTGTTTTTT. This sequence encodes CASSEVVNTGELFF.

The V call is TRBV5-4, the J call TRBJ2-3, with D possibly matching TRBD1 (5 bases). This CDR3 contains 19 residues. Trimming removed 2 bases at V and 8 bases at J, with 30 bases between. CDR1 SGHNT and CDR2 YYREEE come from the germline V gene (reference sequence). CDR3 bases: TGTGCCAGCAGCTTACTACGGATGAACAGGCTTACCACAGATAGTACGCAGTATTTT. It encodes CASSLLRMNRLTTDSTQYF.

This chain's CDR3 is CASSLETGGDYGYTF. Written as DNA, the CDR3 is TGTGCCAGCAGCTTAGAGACAGGGGGGGACTATGGCTACACCTTC. The V and J genes are TRBV7-2 and TRBJ1-2; TRBD1 aligns across 9 bases. CDR3 length equals 15 residues. J lost 3 bases, V lost 1 base, and 3 bases had no gene match. CDR1 SGHTA and CDR2 FQGNSA come from the germline V gene. The full variable domain, its missing parts supplied by reference TRBV7-2 and TRBJ1-2, is GAGVSQSPSNKVTEKGKDVELRCDPISGHTALYWYRQSLGQGLEFLIYFQGNSAPDKSGLPSDRFSAERTGGSVSTLTIQRTQQEDSAVYLCASSLETGGDYGYTFGSGTRLTVV.

Regarding this clone: No DNA is shown, since the ends of the CDR3 on it are uncertain; the CDR3 is the one TCRdb lists. V is TRBV19 and J is TRBJ2-7; no check of the table's D call, TRBD2, against the DNA was made. Per the germline V gene, CDR1 is LNHDA and CDR2 is SQIVND (reference sequence). Including both end residues, the CDR3 is 14 amino acids long. The CDR3 region is CASSSVGRGSRWYF.

The J gene is TRBJ1-6, the V gene TRBV11-1, with 10 bases identical to TRBD1. After removal of 5 bases from V and 13 bases from J, the junction contained 5 bases not matched to a gene. Germline values: CDR1 SGHAT, CDR2 FQDESV (reference sequence). This CDR3 spans 13 amino acids. The DNA for the CDR3 is TGTGCCAGCAGCCCGAAGGACAGGGGGCCCCTCCACTTT. This translates into CASSPKDRGPLHF. The whole variable domain, filled in from reference TRBV11-1 and TRBJ1-6, reads EAEVAQSPRYKITEKSQAVAFWCDPISGHATLYWYRQILGQGPELLVQFQDESVVDDSQLPKDRFSAERLKGVDSTLKIQPAELGDSAMYLCASSPKDRGPLHFGNGTRLTVT.

V usage is TRBV7-9 and J usage is TRBJ2-3; D is possibly TRBD2 (5 bases). V was pared by 2 bases and J by 5 bases, with 8 bases between. In germline, CDR1 is SEHNR, CDR2 FQNEAQ (reference sequence). The CDR3 contains 13 residues. CDR3 loop: CASSLIGGDTQYF. In nucleotides, the CDR3 is TGTGCCAGCAGCTTAATTGGAGGAGATACGCAGTATTTT.

V usage is TRBV5-1 and J usage is TRBJ2-1; TRBD2 agrees at 10 bases. The germline V gene has CDR1 SGHRS and CDR2 YFSETQ. The ends lost 2 bases at V and 5 bases at J; junction bases unmatched: 7. This CDR3 is built from 16 residues. CDR3 sequence: CASSFRSGGANNEQFF. The CDR3 DNA sequence: TGCGCCAGCAGCTTCCGGAGCGGGGGGGCCAACAATGAGCAGTTCTTC.

V usage is TRBV6-5 and J usage is TRBJ1-4, with 8 positions matching TRBD1. Unmatched junction bases numbered 3, after V lost 2 bases and J lost 7 bases. Germline assignment: CDR1 MNHEY and CDR2 SVGAGI. The CDR3 is made up of 14 amino acids. CDR3 region: CASSYDRGGEKLFF. In DNA form, the CDR3 reads TGTGCCAGCAGTTACGACAGGGGTGGTGAAAAACTGTTTTTT.

The chain uses TRBV5-6 and TRBJ2-2, with D perhaps TRBD1 (5 bases). V was clipped by 2 bases and J by 12 bases, with 11 bases between them. Per germline, CDR1 SGHDT and CDR2 YYEEEE. This CDR3 has 12 amino acids. CDR3 in amino acids: CASSLDRSKLFF. The CDR3 DNA is TGTGCCAGCAGCTTAGACAGAAGTAAGCTGTTTTTT.

V gene TRBV9 combines with J gene TRBJ2-5, with D hard to call. V gave up 1 base and J gave up 5 bases, with 12 bases separating them. Germline loops: CDR1 SGDLS, CDR2 YYNGEE. This CDR3 has 14 amino acids. Written as DNA, the CDR3 is TGTGCCAGCAGCGTAACGGCCGGGTATGAGACCCAGTACTTC. Translated: CASSVTAGYETQYF.